This TCR beta chain derives from a study of shared clonotypes between healthy human individuals. The table came from immunoSEQ multiplex PCR; TCRdb's copy has only in-frame clones and leaves some out. Of approximately 1.5 million clones detected, 97% to 99% appear once; the ten largest clones hold 0.3% to 0.45%. Germline V lookup: CDR1 SEHNR, CDR2 FQNEAQ (reference sequence). V shed 3 bases, J shed 4 bases, and the junction held 6 bases outside the gene matches. CDR3 length: 15 amino acids. This clonotype was sampled from a man under 40 in good health. The V call is TRBV7-9, the J call TRBJ2-5; 9 bases match TRBD2. What was sequenced was naive CD4+ T cells sorted from blood. Subset here: CD45RA+ positively selected. The CDR3 is CASSFRREGIETQYF. The CDR3 coding sequence is TGTGCCAGCAGCTTTCGGCGGGAGGGTATAGAGACCCAGTACTTC.